A single sample gave rise to the 9 T cell receptor beta chains below, sequenced in a study of regulatory T cells in long-lasting Graves disease (dated by TCRdb to the early 2020s). The meaning of the sample's time point label: persistent/refractory GD, antithyroid drugs over 5 years with positive TRAb. For both TCR sequencing and RNA sequencing, RNA was extracted from PBMCs using TRIzol. The library was built by means of multiplex PCR. Sequenced using an Illumina HiSeq 4000. CDR3 regions were amplified by Arm-PCR with iRepertoire HTBI primers to construct TCR beta libraries. The public reads were run again by TCRdb, first through fastp at Q25 and then through MiXCR, and only productive beta chains were kept. Every entry covers one CDR3 protein and lists the most common genes and DNA from its rows. The sample yields about 470,000 distinct CDR3 sequences; under 25% were counted once. Approximately 6.4% of the sample lies in the top ten.

The material was peripheral blood mononuclear cells (PBMCs), obtained when the disease was refractory, from a patient treated with antithyroid drugs. These receptors all come from a female donor with Graves disease.

In this sample, this clonotype turned up a few times. The chain recombines TRBV6-9 with TRBJ1-1, with a possible D match to TRBD1 (6 bases). Trimming stripped 2 bases from V and 5 bases from J, with 9 bases between. Germline V gene sequence: CDR1 MNHGY, CDR2 SVAAGI. CDR3 size: 13 residues. DNA of the CDR3: TGTGCCAGCAGTTATGACAGGATGACTGAAGCTTTCTTT. Translating gives CASSYDRMTEAFF.

This chain connects TRBV29-1 to TRBJ1-2; D unclear. V was clipped by 2 bases and J by 5 bases, with 12 bases between them. This CDR3 spans 13 amino acids. Germline-derived CDR1 and CDR2 are SQVTM and ANQGSEA. The DNA of the CDR3 is TGCAGCGTTGAAATGGACTCGGGGTATGGCTACACCTTC. This encodes CSVEMDSGYGYTF. Together with reference TRBV29-1 and TRBJ1-2, the CDR3 gives the full variable domain: SAVISQKPSRDICQRGTSLTIQCQVDSQVTMMFWYRQQPGQSLTLIATANQGSEATYESGFVIDKFPISRPNLTFSTLTVSNMSPEDSSIYLCSVEMDSGYGYTFGSGTRLTVV.

The V and J genes are TRBV20-1 and TRBJ1-2, with a weak D call TRBD1 (5 bases). The CDR3 sequence is 18 residues long. The germline V gene has CDR1 DFQATT and CDR2 SNEGSKA (reference sequence). Trimming cost V 0 bases and J 0 bases, with 20 bases left between them. This CDR3 reads CSARDHSSPRTSNYGYTF. The CDR3, as DNA: TGCAGTGCTAGAGATCATTCTTCTCCCAGGACATCTAACTATGGCTACACCTTC.

This clonotype appeared many times. The chain links TRBV6-1 to TRBJ2-7; maybe TRBD2 (5 bases). Trimming left V 6 bases short and J 2 bases short, with 8 bases between. Germline CDR1 reads MNHNS; CDR2 reads SASEGT. The CDR3 has 12 residues. The CDR3 DNA reads TGTGCCAGCAGGGACTTAACCTACGAGCAGTACTTC. This encodes CASRDLTYEQYF.

The V and J genes are TRBV10-3 and TRBJ1-6; D remains unclear. The V end was cut by 4 bases, the J end by 4 bases, with 11 bases between. Germline V lookup: CDR1 ENHRY, CDR2 SYGVKD. The CDR3 is made up of 15 amino acids. The CDR3 coding sequence is TGTGCCATCAGTGGAGATGAGGAGTATAATTCACCCCTCCACTTT. Translating gives CAISGDEEYNSPLHF.

This clonotype appeared a few times. J is TRBJ2-5 and V is TRBV20-1, with D maybe TRBD2 (5 bases). From germline, CDR1 is DFQATT and CDR2 SNEGSKA (reference sequence). The V end was cut by 6 bases, the J end by 5 bases, with 22 bases between. There are 15 residues in the CDR3. CDR3 in DNA: TGCAGTGCCCAGAGGATCGGGGAGCAGGAGGAGACCCAGTACTTC. Its protein is CSAQRIGEQEETQYF.

The chain links TRBV29-1 to TRBJ2-7; D uncertain. Germline CDR1 reads SQVTM; CDR2 reads ANQGSEA. This CDR3 spans 11 amino acids. V lost 7 bases, J lost 4 bases, and 11 bases lay in between. The DNA of the CDR3 is TGCAGCGCCGTCGTTGGTTACGAGCAGTACTTC. Its translation: CSAVVGYEQYF.

V and J are TRBV7-9 and TRBJ2-5; a possible D gene is TRBD1 (5 bases). The CDR3 has 15 residues. Trimming took 4 bases from V and 0 from J, leaving 12 bases between them. Germline V lookup: CDR1 SEHNR, CDR2 FQNEAQ (reference sequence). In DNA, the CDR3 is TGTGCCAGCAGCTACCCGAAGGGGTACCAAGAGACCCAGTACTTC. It encodes CASSYPKGYQETQYF.

This clonotype has at least ten counts. The chain is built from TRBV11-2 and TRBJ2-7, with D uncertain. CDR1 and CDR2 (germline): SGHAT, FQNNGV. V shed 4 bases and J shed 4 bases, with 11 bases lying between them. The CDR3 sequence is 13 residues long. The CDR3 DNA follows: TGTGCCAGCAGCTCCCCCGCAATTTACGAGCAGTACTTC. This translates into CASSSPAIYEQYF.